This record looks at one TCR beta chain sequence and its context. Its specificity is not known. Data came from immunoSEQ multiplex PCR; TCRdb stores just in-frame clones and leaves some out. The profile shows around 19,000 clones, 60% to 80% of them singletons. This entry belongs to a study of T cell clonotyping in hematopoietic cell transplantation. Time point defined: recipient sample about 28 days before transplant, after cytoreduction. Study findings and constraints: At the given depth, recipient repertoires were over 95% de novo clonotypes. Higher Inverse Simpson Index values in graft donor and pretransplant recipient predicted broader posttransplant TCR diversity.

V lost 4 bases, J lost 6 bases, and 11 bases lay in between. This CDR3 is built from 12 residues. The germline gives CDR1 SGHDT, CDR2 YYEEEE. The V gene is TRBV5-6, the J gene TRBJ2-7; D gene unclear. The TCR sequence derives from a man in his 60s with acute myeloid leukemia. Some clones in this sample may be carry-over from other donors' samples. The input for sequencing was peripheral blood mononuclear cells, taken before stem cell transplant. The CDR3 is CASSRSTPEQYF. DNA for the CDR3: TGTGCCAGCAGCCGGTCCACTCCCGAGCAGTACTTC.